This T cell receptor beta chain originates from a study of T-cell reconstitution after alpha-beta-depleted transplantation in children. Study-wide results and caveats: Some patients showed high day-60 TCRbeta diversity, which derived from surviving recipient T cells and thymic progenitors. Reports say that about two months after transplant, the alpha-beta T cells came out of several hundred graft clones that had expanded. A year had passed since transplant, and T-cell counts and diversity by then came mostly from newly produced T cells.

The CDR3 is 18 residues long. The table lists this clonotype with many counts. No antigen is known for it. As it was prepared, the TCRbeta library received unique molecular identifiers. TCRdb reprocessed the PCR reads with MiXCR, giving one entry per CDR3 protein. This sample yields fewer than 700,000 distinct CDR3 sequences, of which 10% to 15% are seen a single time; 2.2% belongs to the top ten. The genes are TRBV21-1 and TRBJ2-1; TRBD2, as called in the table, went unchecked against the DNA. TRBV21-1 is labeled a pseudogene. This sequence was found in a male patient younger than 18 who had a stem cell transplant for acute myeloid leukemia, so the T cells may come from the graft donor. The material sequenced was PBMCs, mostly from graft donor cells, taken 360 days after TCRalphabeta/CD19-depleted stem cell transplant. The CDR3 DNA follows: TGTGCCAGCAGCCACGCGCGCTTAATAGCGGGAGGTTGGAATGAGCAGTTCTTC. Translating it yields CASSHARLIAGGWNEQFF.